A selection of T cell receptor beta chains follows, all from one sample in a study of Ad26.COV2.S vaccination and SARS-CoV-2 variants. Only in-frame clones appear in the TCRdb table, and some are missing; sequencing was by immunoSEQ multiplex PCR. The table lists about 180,000 clones, 87% of them singletons. The material sequenced was peripheral blood, taken after recovery from COVID-19. Every receptor here comes from a human donor who had recovered from COVID-19. Both conserved end residues are part of each CDR3. Fields, in order: D gene, J gene, clone size, V gene, CDR3 DNA, CDR3 protein. The D gene is left open where the match is weak. Rows give clone size only sometimes, using once, few, many, or a class for an expanded clone.

D gene: -
J gene: TRBJ2-7
clone size: -
V gene: TRBV5-1
CDR3 DNA: TGCGCCAGCAGCTTGGAGGGCAGGGGGGTCTACGAGCAGTACTTC
CDR3 protein: CASSLEGRGVYEQYF

D gene: -
J gene: TRBJ1-3
clone size: once
V gene: TRBV30
CDR3 DNA: TGTGCCTGGAGCGGATCGGGCCTCAGAGGAAACACCATATATTTT
CDR3 protein: CAWSGSGLRGNTIYF

D gene: TRBD2
J gene: TRBJ2-2
clone size: once
V gene: TRBV2
CDR3 DNA: TGTGCCAGCAGTGTCGGGGGGGGCACCGGGGAGCTGTTTTTT
CDR3 protein: CASSVGGGTGELFF

D gene: -
J gene: TRBJ2-3
clone size: -
V gene: TRBV7-6
CDR3 DNA: TGTGCCAGCAGCTTGGGCGGGGCTAGCACAGATACGCAGTATTTT
CDR3 protein: CASSLGGASTDTQYF

D gene: -
J gene: TRBJ2-7
clone size: -
V gene: TRBV5-4
CDR3 DNA: TGTGCCAGCAGCTTGAAGGGTTGGGAAACCTACGAGCAGTACTTC
CDR3 protein: CASSLKGWETYEQYF

D gene: -
J gene: TRBJ2-3
clone size: -
V gene: TRBV7-9
CDR3 DNA: TGTGCCAGCAACTCCCACACAGATACGCAGTATTTT
CDR3 protein: CASNSHTDTQYF

D gene: TRBD2
J gene: TRBJ2-1
clone size: -
V gene: TRBV5-1
CDR3 DNA: TGCGCCAGCAGCCCACCTAGCGGGAGAAACAATGAGCAGTTCTTC
CDR3 protein: CASSPPSGRNNEQFF

D gene: -
J gene: TRBJ2-1
clone size: -
V gene: TRBV6-6
CDR3 DNA: TGTGCCAGCAGTTACGTTCGGGGGATAAGGGACAATGAGCAGTTCTTC
CDR3 protein: CASSYVRGIRDNEQFF

D gene: TRBD1
J gene: TRBJ2-7
clone size: -
V gene: TRBV29-1
CDR3 DNA: TGCAGCGCCATACCAGGGGGCTACGAGCAGTACTTC
CDR3 protein: CSAIPGGYEQYF

D gene: -
J gene: TRBJ2-1
clone size: -
V gene: TRBV7-9
CDR3 DNA: TGTGCCAGCAGCTTAGCTAGCCTCGATGAGCAGTTCTTC
CDR3 protein: CASSLASLDEQFF

D gene: -
J gene: TRBJ1-2
clone size: -
V gene: TRBV20-1
CDR3 DNA: TGCAGTGCTAGAGTGAACACCGGCTACACCTTC
CDR3 protein: CSARVNTGYTF

D gene: -
J gene: TRBJ2-7
clone size: -
V gene: TRBV5-4
CDR3 DNA: TGTGCCAGCAGCCGAGGGACGGCGCCCTACGAGCAGTACTTC
CDR3 protein: CASSRGTAPYEQYF

D gene: -
J gene: TRBJ2-3
clone size: -
V gene: TRBV3-1/TRBV3-2
CDR3 DNA: TGTGCCAGCAGCCGCTCGGACAAAACAGATACGCAGTATTTT
CDR3 protein: CASSRSDKTDTQYF

D gene: -
J gene: TRBJ1-3
clone size: -
V gene: TRBV19
CDR3 DNA: TGTGCCAGTAGTCGGCCGGTGGGGGTTTCTGGAAACACCATATATTTT
CDR3 protein: CASSRPVGVSGNTIYF

D gene: TRBD2
J gene: TRBJ2-7
clone size: -
V gene: TRBV5-4
CDR3 DNA: TGTGCCAGCTTTATACAGGGACTAGCGCAGGAGCAGTACTTC
CDR3 protein: CASFIQGLAQEQYF

D gene: TRBD2
J gene: TRBJ2-5
clone size: once
V gene: TRBV5-4
CDR3 DNA: TGTGCCAGCAGCGGAGCCGGACTAGCGGAAGAGACCCAGTACTTC
CDR3 protein: CASSGAGLAEETQYF

D gene: -
J gene: TRBJ1-4
clone size: few
V gene: TRBV10-3
CDR3 DNA: TGTGCCATCAGTGACAGAACTAATGAAAAACTGTTTTTT
CDR3 protein: CAISDRTNEKLFF

D gene: -
J gene: TRBJ1-1
clone size: -
V gene: TRBV7-9
CDR3 DNA: TGTGCCAGCAGCTTAGATGGACAGCGGAACACTGAAGCTTTCTTT
CDR3 protein: CASSLDGQRNTEAFF

D gene: -
J gene: TRBJ2-3
clone size: once
V gene: TRBV9
CDR3 DNA: TGTGCCAGCAGCCCTGGTTCTAGCACAGATACGCAGTATTTT
CDR3 protein: CASSPGSSTDTQYF

D gene: -
J gene: TRBJ2-1
clone size: -
V gene: TRBV27
CDR3 DNA: TGTGCCAGCAGTTCACTTCGGGGTAACTACAATGAGCAGTTCTTC
CDR3 protein: CASSSLRGNYNEQFF

D gene: TRBD2
J gene: TRBJ2-7
clone size: few
V gene: TRBV2
CDR3 DNA: TGTGCCAGCAGGCGGGGGGGGTACGAGCAGTACTTC
CDR3 protein: CASRRGGYEQYF

D gene: -
J gene: TRBJ1-6
clone size: -
V gene: TRBV11-1
CDR3 DNA: TGTGCCAGCAGCTTAGCGGACAGATTTAATTCACCCCTCCACTTT
CDR3 protein: CASSLADRFNSPLHF

D gene: -
J gene: TRBJ1-2
clone size: -
V gene: TRBV28
CDR3 DNA: TGTGCCAGCAGTTTTATCACAACTAACTATGGCTACACCTTC
CDR3 protein: CASSFITTNYGYTF